This T cell receptor beta chain was recorded in a study of memory CD4+ T cells and cytomegalovirus serostatus. Generated by immunoSEQ multiplex PCR, the TCRdb table keeps only in-frame clones and is missing some. The sample lists 61,000 or so clones; about 78% were seen once. V lost 5 bases, J lost 6 bases, and 14 bases lay in between. CDR3 length equals 14 residues. In germline, CDR1 is SEHNR, CDR2 FQNEAQ (reference sequence). Single viable CD3+CD4+CD8-CD45RO+ cells were sorted as the memory CD4+ T cells. V and J are TRBV7-9 and TRBJ2-1; TRBD1 is a possible D gene (5 bases). This clonotype was sampled from an adult in good health and CMV-seronegative. Some clones in this sample may be carry-over from other donors' samples. The sequencing sample was made of memory CD4+ T cells from blood. CDR3 sequence reads: CASSTATAGNEQFF. The CDR3 DNA follows: TGTGCCAGCAGCACCGCGACAGCAGGCAATGAGCAGTTCTTC.